The entry below gives a single T cell receptor (beta chain) sequence along with its context. Repertoires were generated with immunoSEQ multiplex PCR, while TCRdb's copy carries only in-frame clones and drops some. The sample carries around 100,000 clones, approximately 86% recorded once. The source of the sample is a study of blood T cell repertoires in COVID-19. About the research overall: From T cells, B-cell-depleted T cells, or PBMCs came the material, which was cDNA or gDNA.

V was shortened by 2 bases and J by 5 bases, with 18 bases between the two germline ends. Germline CDR1 and CDR2: KGHDR and SFDVKD. This CDR3 spans 18 amino acids. This receptor was identified in a man aged 50-59 years with active or convalescent COVID-19. The gene calls are TRBV24-1 and TRBJ1-6; D is unclear. The specimen sequenced was peripheral blood. The CDR3 DNA follows: TGTGCCACCAGTGATTCATCTTATCAGAGACTTCATAATTCACCCCTCCACTTT. This gives the protein CATSDSSYQRLHNSPLHF.